This record concerns one T cell receptor (beta chain) sequence. Antigen specificity is unknown. Additional DNA sequences in this sample encode the identical CDR3. The sample belongs to a study of shared clonotypes between healthy human individuals. In the study overall: The composition of the donors was a couple of women and a few men aged 18 to 49.

In the CD4+ fraction, cells were divided into CD45RA+ naive and CD45RA-negative memory subsets. Study-wide points: Clonotypes that were shared across a handful of donors made up approximately 5.1% of naive CD4 clonotypes.

The V end was cut by 0 bases, the J end by 3 bases, with 9 bases between. Germline-derived CDR1 and CDR2 are KGHSH and LQKENI. The CDR3 consists of 14 residues. Libraries were prepared by immunoSEQ multiplex PCR; TCRdb keeps only in-frame clonotypes and omits some of them. The sample lists about 2.3 million clones; about 92% were seen once. The origin of this receptor is a man aged 18 to 29 in good health. Some clones in this sample may be carry-over from other donors' samples. Specimen: naive CD4+ T cells from PBMCs. Specified subset: CD45RA+ positively selected. V and J are TRBV18 and TRBJ2-7; D tentatively fits TRBD1 or TRBD2 (5 bases each). The CDR3 is CASSPPGRVYEQYF. DNA of the CDR3: TGTGCCAGCTCACCACCGGGACGGGTCTACGAGCAGTACTTC. Full variable domain (missing parts from reference TRBV18 and TRBJ2-7): NAGVMQNPRHLVRRRGQEARLRCSPMKGHSHVYWYRQLPEEGLKFMVYLQKENIIDESGMPKERFSAEFPKEGPSILRIQQVVRGDSAAYFCASSPPGRVYEQYFGPGTRLTVT.